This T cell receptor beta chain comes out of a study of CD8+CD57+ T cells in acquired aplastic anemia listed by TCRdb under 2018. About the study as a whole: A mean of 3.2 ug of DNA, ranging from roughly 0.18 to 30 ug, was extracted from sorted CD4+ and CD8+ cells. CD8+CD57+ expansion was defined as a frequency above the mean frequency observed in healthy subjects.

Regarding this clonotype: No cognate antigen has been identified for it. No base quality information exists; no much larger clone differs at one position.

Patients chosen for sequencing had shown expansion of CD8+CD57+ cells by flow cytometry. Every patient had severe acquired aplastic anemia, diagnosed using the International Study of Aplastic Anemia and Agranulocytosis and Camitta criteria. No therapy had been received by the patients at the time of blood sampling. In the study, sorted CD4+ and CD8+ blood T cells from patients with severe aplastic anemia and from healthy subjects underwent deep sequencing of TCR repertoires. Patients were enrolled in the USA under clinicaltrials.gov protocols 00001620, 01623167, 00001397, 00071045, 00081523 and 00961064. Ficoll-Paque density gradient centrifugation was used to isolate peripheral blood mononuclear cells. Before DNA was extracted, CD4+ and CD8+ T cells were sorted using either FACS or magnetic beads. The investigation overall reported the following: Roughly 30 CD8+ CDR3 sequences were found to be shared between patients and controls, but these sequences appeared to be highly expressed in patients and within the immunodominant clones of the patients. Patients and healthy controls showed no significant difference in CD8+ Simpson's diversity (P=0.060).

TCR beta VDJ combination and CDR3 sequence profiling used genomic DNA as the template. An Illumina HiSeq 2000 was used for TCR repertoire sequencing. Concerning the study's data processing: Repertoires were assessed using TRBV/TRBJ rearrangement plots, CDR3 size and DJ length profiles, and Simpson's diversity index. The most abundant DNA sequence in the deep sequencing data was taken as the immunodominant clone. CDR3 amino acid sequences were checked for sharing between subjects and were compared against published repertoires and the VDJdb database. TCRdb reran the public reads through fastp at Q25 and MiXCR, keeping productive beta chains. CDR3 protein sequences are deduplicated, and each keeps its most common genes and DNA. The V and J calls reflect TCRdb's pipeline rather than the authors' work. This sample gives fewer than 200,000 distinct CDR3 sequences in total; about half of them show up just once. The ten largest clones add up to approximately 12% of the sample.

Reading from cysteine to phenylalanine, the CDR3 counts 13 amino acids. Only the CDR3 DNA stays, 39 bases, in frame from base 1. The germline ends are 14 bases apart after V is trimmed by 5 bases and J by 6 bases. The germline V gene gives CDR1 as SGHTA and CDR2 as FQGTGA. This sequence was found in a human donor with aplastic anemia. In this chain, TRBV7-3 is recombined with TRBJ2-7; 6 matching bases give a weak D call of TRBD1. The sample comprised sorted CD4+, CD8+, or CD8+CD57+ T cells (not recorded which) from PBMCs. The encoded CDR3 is CASSAGVRGEQYF. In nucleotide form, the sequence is TGTGCCAGCAGCGCCGGGGTCAGGGGCGAGCAGTACTTC. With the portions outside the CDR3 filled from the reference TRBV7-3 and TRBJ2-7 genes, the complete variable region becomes GAGVSQTPSNKVTEKGKYVELRCDPISGHTALYWYRQSLGQGPEFLIYFQGTGAADDSGLPNDRFFAVRPEGSVSTLKIQRTERGDSAVYLCASSAGVRGEQYFGPGTRLTVT.